The 14 T cell receptor beta chains listed next were all sequenced from one sample in a study of blood T cells in healthy people across ages. The second PCR ran about 6 to 11 cycles with a sample-barcoded 5' primer and J-beta primers. TCRdb re-analysed the 5' RACE reads in MiXCR, keeping a single row per CDR3 protein. The sample carries under 1 million distinct CDR3 sequences, more than 40% recorded once. Specimen: blood. Receptors were obtained from a man aged 60 to 69 in good health.

The V gene is TRBV20-1, the J gene TRBJ2-7, with 9 nucleotides matching TRBD1. Germline V gene data show CDR1 as DFQATT and CDR2 as SNEGSKA (reference sequence). J was trimmed by 3 bases and V by 6 bases; bases with no gene match: 12. CDR3 length equals 15 residues. In DNA form, the CDR3 reads TGCAGTGCCCCGGCGCCGGGACAGGGAAACTACGAGCAGTACTTC. Translated: CSAPAPGQGNYEQYF.

The rearrangement joins TRBV6-5 to TRBJ1-1, with a tentative D call TRBD1 (6 bases). The germline V gene has CDR1 MNHEY and CDR2 SVGAGI. Trimming removed 6 bases at V and 6 bases at J, with 17 bases between. This CDR3 is 14 amino acids long. The CDR3 nucleotides are TGTGCCAGCAGGTCACAGGGTGTAATCTCTGAAGCTTTCTTT. Translation: CASRSQGVISEAFF.

A remark on this clonotype: A much more abundant neighbour one base away suggests this may be a read error. This chain uses TRBV29-1 with TRBJ2-5, with D hard to call. The germline V and J ends were trimmed by 6 bases and 4 bases, with 15 bases remaining between them. This CDR3 has 13 residues. Per the germline V gene, CDR1 is SQVTM and CDR2 is ANQGSEA. The CDR3 is CSVVEALTETQYF. DNA for the CDR3: TGCAGCGTCGTCGAGGCCCTTACAGAGACCCAGTACTTC.

This clonotype has just a few counts. V gene TRBV4-3 combines with J gene TRBJ1-1; the D gene is possibly TRBD1 (6 bases). This CDR3 region has 13 residues. The V end was cut by 0 bases, the J end by 5 bases, with 7 bases between. Germline V CDR1 and CDR2: LGHNA, YSLEER. The CDR3 sequence: CASSQDTGTEAFF. The CDR3, as DNA: TGCGCCAGCAGCCAAGATACAGGGACTGAAGCTTTCTTT.

This chain joins TRBV27 and TRBJ2-7, with 8 bases identical to TRBD1. Germline V CDR1 and CDR2: MNHEY, SMNVEV (reference sequence). CDR3 length equals 14 residues. V shed 5 bases, J shed 5 bases, and the junction held 8 bases outside the gene matches. CDR3 amino acids: CASSPSTGEDEQYF. CDR3 in DNA: TGTGCCAGCAGTCCCTCGACAGGGGAAGACGAGCAGTACTTC.

V gene TRBV7-6 combines with J gene TRBJ2-5, with D tentatively TRBD2 (5 bases). The J call may be in error: the DNA end matches TRBJ2-7 better. Germline CDR1 and CDR2: SGHVS and FNYEAQ. There are 13 residues in the CDR3. The CDR3, as DNA: TGTGCCAGCAGCTTACTACTAGACGACGAGCAGTACTTC. This encodes CASSLLLDDEQYF.

This clonotype has more than one count but fewer than ten. The chain employs TRBV7-9 and TRBJ2-5; TRBD1 matches at 7 bases. The CDR3 has 15 amino acids. CDR1 is SEHNR, CDR2 FQNEAQ, per germline (reference sequence). Trimming took 5 bases from V and 2 from J; bases not matched to a gene: 8. In nucleotides, the CDR3 is TGTGCCAGCAGCACGGGACAGATCCTACAAGAGACCCAGTACTTC. Its protein is CASSTGQILQETQYF. The variable domain in full, with the rest retrieved from reference TRBV7-9 and TRBJ2-5, is DTGVSQNPRHKITKRGQNVTFRCDPISEHNRLYWYRQTLGQGPEFLTYFQNEAQLEKSRLLSDRFSAERPKGSFSTLEIQRTEQGDSAMYLCASSTGQILQETQYFGPGTRLLVL.

The CDR3 is CASSSRLVSNTGELFF. CDR3 sequence (DNA): TGTGCCAGCAGCTCTAGACTAGTCTCCAACACCGGGGAGCTGTTTTTT. This sequence joins TRBV7-9 and TRBJ2-2; D is perhaps TRBD2 (6 bases). This CDR3 has 16 residues. Germline V gene data show CDR1 as SEHNR and CDR2 as FQNEAQ (reference sequence). V gave up 4 bases and J gave up 2 bases, with 14 bases separating them.

The chain couples TRBV7-9 to TRBJ2-1; the D gene is possibly TRBD1 (7 bases). V lost 5 bases and J 4 bases, leaving 12 bases between the germline ends. The CDR3 extends over 14 amino acids. Germline V gene lookup returns CDR1 SEHNR and CDR2 FQNEAQ (reference sequence). CDR3 sequence reads: CASSRPGGYNEQFF. In nucleotides, the CDR3 is TGTGCCAGCAGCCGGCCAGGGGGGTACAATGAGCAGTTCTTC.

The genes are TRBV2 and TRBJ2-1; D is unclear. V was trimmed by 7 bases and J by 4 bases, leaving 5 bases between them. The CDR3 runs to 11 residues. Germline CDR1 reads SNHLY; CDR2 reads FYNNEI. CDR3 region: CASKVYNEQFF. DNA of the CDR3: TGTGCCAGCAAAGTTTACAATGAGCAGTTCTTC.

In regard to this clonotype: Its ends do not fully match the called genes, so a read error is possible. CDR3 DNA: TGTGCCAGTAGGAACAGGGAAAACTATGACTACACCTTC. Its translation is CASRNRENYDYTF. This chain connects TRBV19 to TRBJ1-2, with D perhaps TRBD1 (6 bases). Germline loops: CDR1 LNHDA, CDR2 SQIVND (reference sequence). The length of the CDR3 is 13 residues.

CDR3 in amino acids: CASSERGPIEAFF. CDR3 sequence (DNA): TGTGCCAGCAGCGAGAGGGGACCGATTGAAGCTTTCTTT. The chain is built from TRBV7-9 and TRBJ1-1; maybe TRBD1 (5 bases). Germline assignment: CDR1 SEHNR and CDR2 FQNEAQ (reference sequence). The CDR3 length is 13 residues. V lost 5 bases and J lost 7, with 14 bases in between.

This clonotype was counted a few times. The V gene is TRBV4-3, the J gene TRBJ2-2; 8 bases fit TRBD1. V lost 5 bases to trimming and J lost 3 bases; unmatched junction nucleotides: 5. The CDR3 is made up of 15 amino acids. CDR1 is LGHNA, CDR2 YSLEER, per germline. Here the CDR3 DNA reads TGCGCCAGCAGCTCCGGGACAGGAGACACCGGGGAGCTGTTTTTT. Translation: CASSSGTGDTGELFF.

There are a few counts of this clonotype. The chain links TRBV6-1 to TRBJ2-7; D is unresolved. The CDR3 consists of 12 residues. V gave up 11 bases and J gave up 2 bases, with 13 bases separating them. Germline CDR1 reads MNHNS; CDR2 reads SASEGT. The CDR3 spells CAVEWTAYEQYF. Written as DNA, the CDR3 is TGTGCCGTTGAATGGACGGCCTACGAGCAGTACTTC.